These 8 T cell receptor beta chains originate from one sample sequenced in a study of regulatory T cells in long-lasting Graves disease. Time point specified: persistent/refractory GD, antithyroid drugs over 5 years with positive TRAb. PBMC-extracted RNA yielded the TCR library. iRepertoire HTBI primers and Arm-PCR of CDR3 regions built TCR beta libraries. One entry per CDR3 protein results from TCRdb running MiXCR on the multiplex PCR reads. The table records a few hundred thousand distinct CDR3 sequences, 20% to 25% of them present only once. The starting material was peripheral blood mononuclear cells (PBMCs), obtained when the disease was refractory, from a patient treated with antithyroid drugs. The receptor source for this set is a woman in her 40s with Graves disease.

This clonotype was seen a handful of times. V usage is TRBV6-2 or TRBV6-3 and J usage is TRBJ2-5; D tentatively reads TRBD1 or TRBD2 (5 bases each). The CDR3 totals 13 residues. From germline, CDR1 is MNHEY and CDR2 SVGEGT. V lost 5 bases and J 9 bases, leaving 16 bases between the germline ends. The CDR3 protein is CASSNGAERSQYF. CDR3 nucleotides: TGTGCCAGCAGTAACGGGGCGGAACGTTCCCAGTACTTC.

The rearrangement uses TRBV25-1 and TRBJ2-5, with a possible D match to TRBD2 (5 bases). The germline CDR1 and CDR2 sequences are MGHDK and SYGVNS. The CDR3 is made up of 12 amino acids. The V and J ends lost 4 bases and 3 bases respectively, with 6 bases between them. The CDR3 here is CASSGGKETQYF. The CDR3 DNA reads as TGTGCCAGCAGTGGAGGGAAAGAGACCCAGTACTTC.

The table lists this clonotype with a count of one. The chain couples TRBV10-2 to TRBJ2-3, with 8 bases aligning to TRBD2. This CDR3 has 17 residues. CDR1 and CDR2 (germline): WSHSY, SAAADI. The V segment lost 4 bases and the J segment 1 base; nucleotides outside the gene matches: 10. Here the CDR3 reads CASSGSGSRLGTDTQYF. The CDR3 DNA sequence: TGCGCCAGCAGTGGAAGCGGGAGTAGATTGGGCACAGATACGCAGTATTTT.

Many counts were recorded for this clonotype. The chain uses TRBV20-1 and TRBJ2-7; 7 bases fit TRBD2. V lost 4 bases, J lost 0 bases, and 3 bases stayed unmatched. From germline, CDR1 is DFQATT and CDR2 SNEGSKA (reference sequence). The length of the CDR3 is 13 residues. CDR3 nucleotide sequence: TGCAGTGCTATCGGGACTAACTCCTACGAGCAGTACTTC. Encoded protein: CSAIGTNSYEQYF.

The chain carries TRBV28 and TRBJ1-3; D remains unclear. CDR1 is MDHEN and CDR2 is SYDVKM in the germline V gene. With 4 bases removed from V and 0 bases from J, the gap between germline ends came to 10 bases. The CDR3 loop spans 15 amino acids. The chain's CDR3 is CASSSMQRSGNTIYF. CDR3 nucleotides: TGTGCCAGCAGTTCGATGCAGCGCTCTGGAAACACCATATATTTT.

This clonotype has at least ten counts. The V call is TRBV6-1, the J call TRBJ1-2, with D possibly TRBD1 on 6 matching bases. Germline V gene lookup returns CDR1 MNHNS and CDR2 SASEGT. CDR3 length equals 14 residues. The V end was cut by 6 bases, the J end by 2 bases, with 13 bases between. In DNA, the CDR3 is TGTGCCAGCAGCCACCCAGGACAGAACTATGGCTACACCTTC. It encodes CASSHPGQNYGYTF.

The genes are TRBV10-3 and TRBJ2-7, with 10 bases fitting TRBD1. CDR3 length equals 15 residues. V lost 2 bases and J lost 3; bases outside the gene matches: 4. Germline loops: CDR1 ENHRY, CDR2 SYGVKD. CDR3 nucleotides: TGTGCCATCAGTGAGCGGACAGGGGGATACTACGAGCAGTACTTC. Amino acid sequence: CAISERTGGYYEQYF.

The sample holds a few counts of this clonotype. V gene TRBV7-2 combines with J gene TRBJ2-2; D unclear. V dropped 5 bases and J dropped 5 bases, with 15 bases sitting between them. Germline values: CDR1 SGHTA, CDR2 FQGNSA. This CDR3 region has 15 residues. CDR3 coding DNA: TGTGCCAGCAGCCCAACTCGGACGGGTACCGGGGAGCTGTTTTTT. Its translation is CASSPTRTGTGELFF.